What follows are 30 T cell receptor beta chains derived from one specimen sequenced in a study of blood T cell repertoires in COVID-19. The table came from immunoSEQ multiplex PCR; TCRdb's copy has only in-frame clones and leaves some out. The sample contains 60,000 to 70,000 clones, roughly 88% of which appear only once. The sample consisted of peripheral blood. The source is a woman of 80 years or more with active COVID-19.

The chain couples TRBV30 to TRBJ2-7; D call uncertain. Between the trimmed V and J ends, which lost 2 bases and 4 bases, there was a span of 9 bases. Germline lookup yields CDR1 GTSNPN and CDR2 SVGIG (reference sequence). The CDR3 contains 12 residues. This CDR3 reads CAWSTRLYEQYF. For the CDR3, the DNA is TGTGCCTGGAGTACTCGTCTTTACGAGCAGTACTTC.

The chain uses TRBV5-1 and TRBJ1-1; D is ambiguous. Between the trimmed V and J ends, which lost 0 bases and 4 bases, there was a span of 10 bases. CDR1 SGHRS and CDR2 YFSETQ come from the germline V gene. The CDR3 covers 14 residues. The CDR3 is CASSLAADRTEAFF. The CDR3 DNA reads TGCGCCAGCAGCTTGGCCGCGGATCGCACTGAAGCTTTCTTT. Variable domain in full (rest from reference TRBV5-1 and TRBJ1-1): KAGVTQTPRYLIKTRGQQVTLSCSPISGHRSVSWYQQTPGQGLQFLFEYFSETQRNKGNFPGRFSGRQFSNSRSEMNVSTLELGDSALYLCASSLAADRTEAFFGQGTRLTVV.

The chain has TRBV28 and TRBJ2-7; no reliable D call. Germline lookup yields CDR1 MDHEN and CDR2 SYDVKM. V was pared by 3 bases and J by 0 bases, with 9 bases between. The CDR3 runs to 14 residues. CDR3 in DNA: TGTGCCAGCAGTTTGGTGGGCCTCTCCTACGAGCAGTACTTC. This gives the protein CASSLVGLSYEQYF.

The chain has TRBV30 and TRBJ1-2; D call uncertain. Germline assignment: CDR1 GTSNPN and CDR2 SVGIG (reference sequence). This CDR3 is 11 amino acids long. The V end was cut by 0 bases, the J end by 7 bases, with 6 bases between. The CDR3 is CAWSVSFGYTF. DNA for the CDR3: TGTGCCTGGAGTGTGAGTTTTGGCTACACCTTC.

V is TRBV28 and J is TRBJ2-1; 9 bases agree with TRBD2. The CDR3 covers 17 residues. J gave up 2 bases and V 1 base, and 6 bases lay outside the gene matches. Germline CDR1 MDHEN, CDR2 SYDVKM. CDR3 loop: CASSLYSGGSTYNEQFF. CDR3 in DNA: TGTGCCAGCAGTTTATACAGCGGGGGGTCGACCTACAATGAGCAGTTCTTC.

This sequence joins TRBV13 and TRBJ2-7; the match to TRBD1 covers 8 bases. V shed 5 bases, J shed 4 bases, and the junction held 13 bases outside the gene matches. The length of the CDR3 is 16 residues. Germline V lookup: CDR1 PRHDT, CDR2 FYEKMQ (reference sequence). Here the CDR3 reads CASSGGPRQGQYEQYF. CDR3 nucleotides: TGTGCCAGCAGCGGGGGCCCAAGACAGGGGCAATACGAGCAGTACTTC.

V gene TRBV4-1 combines with J gene TRBJ2-2; 10 bases map to TRBD2. Trimming cost V 4 bases and J 4 bases; bases outside gene matches: 9. The CDR3 is 17 residues long. Germline CDR1 and CDR2: MGHRA and YSYEKL. The CDR3 DNA sequence: TGCGCCAGCAGCCGTCACTTTAGCGGGGGGAGCACCGGGGAGCTGTTTTTT. It yields the protein CASSRHFSGGSTGELFF.

The chain uses TRBV24-1 and TRBJ2-3; D is unresolved. V was cut by 4 bases and J by 2 bases, with 12 bases left in between. From germline, CDR1 is KGHDR and CDR2 SFDVKD. CDR3 length: 15 residues. In nucleotides, the CDR3 is TGTGCCACCAGTGAAACCGGCGGCCCCACAGATACGCAGTATTTT. Its translation: CATSETGGPTDTQYF.

This chain's CDR3 is CASSWNRPDTQYF. The CDR3 DNA sequence: TGTGCCAGCAGCTGGAACAGGCCAGATACGCAGTATTTT. The rearrangement links TRBV12-3 or TRBV12-4 to TRBJ2-3; D perhaps matches TRBD1 (5 bases). V was trimmed by 6 bases and J by 4 bases, leaving 11 bases between them. This CDR3 has 13 amino acids.

This clone has only a few counts. This chain uses TRBV2 with TRBJ1-6, with 7 bases that match TRBD1. The CDR3 is made up of 16 amino acids. The V segment lost 5 bases and the J segment 7 bases; nucleotides outside the gene matches: 11. Germline V gene sequence: CDR1 SNHLY, CDR2 FYNNEI. CDR3 protein: CASSREGGQVNSPLHF. CDR3 DNA: TGTGCCAGCAGTAGAGAGGGAGGACAGGTGAATTCACCCCTCCACTTT.

This clone came up a few times. J is TRBJ2-7 and V is TRBV6-1; TRBD1 agrees at 7 bases. Trimming removed 4 bases from V and 6 bases from J; junction bases left unmatched: 15. This CDR3 contains 16 residues. In germline, CDR1 is MNHNS, CDR2 SASEGT. CDR3 nucleotide sequence: TGTGCCAGCAGTGGCGGAAACAGGGGACGCGTCGGCGAGCAGTACTTC. It is translated as CASSGGNRGRVGEQYF.

The chain couples TRBV12-3 or TRBV12-4 to TRBJ1-1; a weak D match, TRBD1 (5 bases). Trimming cost V 3 bases and J 8 bases, with 7 bases left between them. The CDR3 is 11 residues long. The CDR3: CASSFYREAFF. The CDR3 bases are TGTGCCAGCAGTTTCTACAGGGAAGCTTTCTTT.

The chain uses TRBV7-9 and TRBJ2-6; TRBD2 might be the D (6 bases). The CDR3 is 17 amino acids. CDR1 SEHNR and CDR2 FQNEAQ come from the germline V gene (reference sequence). Trimming removed 4 bases at V and 0 bases at J, with 13 bases between. The DNA for the CDR3 is TGTGCCAGCAGCTCTCCGGGACTGCCCTCTGGGGCCAACGTCCTGACTTTC. It specifies CASSSPGLPSGANVLTF.

The chain has TRBV27 and TRBJ1-4, with D uncertain. CDR3 size: 14 residues. Germline-derived CDR1 and CDR2 are MNHEY and SMNVEV (reference sequence). V lost 5 bases and J lost 12, with 19 bases in between. This CDR3 reads CASSTLVGPVELFF. The CDR3 coding sequence is TGTGCCAGCAGTACCCTTGTGGGCCCGGTGGAACTGTTTTTT.

V and J are TRBV5-1 and TRBJ2-7, with TRBD1 identical over 11 bases. The CDR3 contains 16 residues. J was trimmed by 1 base and V by 4 bases; bases with no gene match: 7. CDR1 and CDR2 (germline): SGHRS, YFSETQ. The CDR3, as DNA: TGCGCCAGCAGCCAATACGGGACAGGGGGTTCCTACGAGCAGTACTTC. It codes for CASSQYGTGGSYEQYF. The full variable domain, in which reference TRBV5-1 and TRBJ2-7 provide the parts outside the CDR3, is KAGVTQTPRYLIKTRGQQVTLSCSPISGHRSVSWYQQTPGQGLQFLFEYFSETQRNKGNFPGRFSGRQFSNSRSEMNVSTLELGDSALYLCASSQYGTGGSYEQYFGPGTRLTVT.

The genes are TRBV11-2 and TRBJ2-7; 11 nucleotides line up with TRBD2. Per the germline V gene, CDR1 is SGHAT and CDR2 is FQNNGV. V was pared by 5 bases and J by 6 bases, with 15 bases of the junction left unmatched. This CDR3 region has 17 residues. The CDR3 here is CASSRPTDSGGATEQYF. The CDR3 nucleotides are TGTGCCAGCAGCAGACCGACTGATAGCGGGGGGGCGACCGAGCAGTACTTC.

V and J are TRBV7-6 and TRBJ1-6; the match to TRBD1 covers 9 bases. V was clipped by 5 bases and J by 7 bases; unmatched bases: 6. The CDR3 length is 15 residues. Germline V gene sequence: CDR1 SGHVS, CDR2 FNYEAQ. This CDR3 is CASSPGTGKNSPLHF. For the CDR3, the DNA is TGTGCCAGCAGCCCGGGGACAGGGAAGAATTCACCCCTCCACTTT.

The rearrangement uses TRBV11-2 and TRBJ2-7; D remains ambiguous. V was pared by 5 bases and J by 4 bases, with 6 bases between. This CDR3 is built from 11 residues. Germline CDR1 is SGHAT and CDR2 is FQNNGV. CDR3 DNA: TGTGCCAGCAGCCGCGCTTACGAGCAGTACTTC. It codes for CASSRAYEQYF.

The chain has TRBV19 and TRBJ1-1; 8 bases agree with TRBD1. V lost 5 bases to trimming and J lost 8 bases; unmatched junction nucleotides: 4. This CDR3 has 12 amino acids. Germline lookup yields CDR1 LNHDA and CDR2 SQIVND (reference sequence). In nucleotides, the CDR3 is TGTGCCAGTAGTCTCCGGGACAGGGAAGCTTTCTTT. This codes for CASSLRDREAFF.

This rearrangement joins TRBV20-1 to TRBJ1-5; possibly TRBD1 for D (5 bases). This CDR3 region has 13 residues. Per the germline V gene, CDR1 is DFQATT and CDR2 is SNEGSKA (reference sequence). V gave up 3 bases and J gave up 7 bases, with 13 bases separating them. This chain's CDR3 is CSASEQVGQPQHF. Here the CDR3 DNA reads TGCAGTGCTAGTGAACAGGTGGGGCAGCCCCAGCATTTT.

The V gene is TRBV9, the J gene TRBJ1-1; 8 bases line up with TRBD1. Trimming took 0 bases from V and 12 from J; bases not matched to a gene: 13. The CDR3 is 15 residues long. The germline V gene has CDR1 SGDLS and CDR2 YYNGEE. CDR3 DNA sequence: TGTGCCAGCAGCGTAGGGGACAGGCGATGGGGGGAGACTTTCTTT. This codes for CASSVGDRRWGETFF.

This chain links TRBV7-9 with TRBJ1-6, with D possibly TRBD1 on 5 matching bases. Germline V gene data show CDR1 as SEHNR and CDR2 as FQNEAQ (reference sequence). Trimming shortened V by 6 bases and J by 0 bases, and 12 bases separated the two germline ends. The CDR3 has 16 residues. The CDR3 region is CASRVGGSSYNSPLHF. CDR3 in DNA: TGTGCCAGCAGGGTGGGGGGAAGCTCCTATAATTCACCCCTCCACTTT.

The chain uses TRBV7-9 and TRBJ2-1, with TRBD2 matching over 10 bases. The CDR3 length is 15 residues. Germline-derived CDR1 and CDR2 are SEHNR and FQNEAQ (reference sequence). The ends lost 5 bases at V and 3 bases at J; junction bases unmatched: 4. CDR3 in DNA: TGTGCCAGCAGCGTTAGCGGGGGGCTCTACAATGAGCAGTTCTTC. Residues: CASSVSGGLYNEQFF.

This chain joins TRBV19 and TRBJ1-5, with D perhaps TRBD1 (6 bases). The CDR3 contains 17 residues. Trimming cost V 6 bases and J 0 bases, with 18 bases left between them. Germline V gives CDR1 LNHDA, CDR2 SQIVND (reference sequence). CDR3 amino acids: CASRQREGGTSNQPQHF. CDR3 coding DNA: TGTGCCAGTAGACAGAGGGAGGGGGGGACTAGCAATCAGCCCCAGCATTTT.

V and J are TRBV4-3 and TRBJ2-6; D may be TRBD1 (5 bases). This CDR3 contains 17 residues. Trimming cost V 4 bases and J 0 bases, with 13 bases left between them. Germline loops: CDR1 LGHNA, CDR2 YSLEER. CDR3 sequence: CASSRSGHGSGANVLTF. Here the CDR3 DNA reads TGCGCCAGCAGCCGTAGTGGACACGGCTCTGGGGCCAACGTCCTGACTTTC.

As to this clone: One junction end disagrees with the germline gene, perhaps due to a read error. V and J are TRBV9 and TRBJ2-7, with D unclear. Germline V gene data show CDR1 as SGDLS and CDR2 as YYNGEE. The CDR3 extends over 14 amino acids. CDR3 region: CASSPRLGSYGQYF. The CDR3 nucleotides are TGTGCCAGCAGCCCCCGGCTAGGTTCCTACGGGCAGTACTTC.

The chain couples TRBV6-5 to TRBJ2-7; tentative D call: TRBD1 (7 bases). CDR3 length equals 14 residues. CDR1 and CDR2 from the germline V gene are MNHEY and SVGAGI. V was trimmed by 10 bases and J by 3 bases, leaving 19 bases between them. The CDR3 sequence is CATLSWQGGYEQYF. The CDR3 bases are TGTGCCACCCTCTCGTGGCAGGGGGGCTACGAGCAGTACTTC.

This chain joins TRBV3-1 (or the pseudogene TRBV3-2) and TRBJ2-5, with 8 bases that match TRBD2. This CDR3 is 15 amino acids long. Germline V CDR1 and CDR2: LGHDT, YNNKEL (reference sequence). Germline trimming cut 4 bases from V and 6 bases from J; bases unmatched to any gene: 10. The CDR3 is CASSPPRGGLQTQYF. As DNA, the CDR3 is TGTGCCAGCAGCCCCCCCCGGGGGGGCCTGCAGACCCAGTACTTC.

The chain uses TRBV6-6 and TRBJ2-1; 10 positions match TRBD2. This CDR3 is built from 15 residues. Looked up from germline, CDR1 is MNHNY and CDR2 is SVGAGI (reference sequence). The V and J ends lost 6 bases and 3 bases, in that order; junction bases with no gene match: 5. The CDR3 DNA follows: TGTGCCAGCAGCCAGAGCGGGGGGGTCTACAATGAGCAGTTCTTC. This encodes CASSQSGGVYNEQFF.

The CDR3 is CASSVSPNEKLFF. The CDR3, as DNA: TGTGCCAGCAGCGTCTCTCCTAATGAAAAACTGTTTTTT. The chain recombines TRBV9 with TRBJ1-4; D is unclear. Germline CDR1 reads SGDLS; CDR2 reads YYNGEE. The CDR3 is 13 amino acids. The germline V and J ends were trimmed by 2 bases and 3 bases, with 5 bases remaining between them.